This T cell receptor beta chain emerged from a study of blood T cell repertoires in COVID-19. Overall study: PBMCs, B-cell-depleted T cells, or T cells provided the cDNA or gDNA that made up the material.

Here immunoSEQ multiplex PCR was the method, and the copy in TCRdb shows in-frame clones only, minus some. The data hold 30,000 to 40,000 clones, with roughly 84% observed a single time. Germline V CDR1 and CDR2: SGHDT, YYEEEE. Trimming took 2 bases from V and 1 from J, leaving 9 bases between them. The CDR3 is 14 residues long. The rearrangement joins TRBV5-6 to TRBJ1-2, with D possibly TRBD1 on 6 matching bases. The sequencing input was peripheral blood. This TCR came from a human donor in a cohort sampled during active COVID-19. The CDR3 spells CASSFDRFNYGYTF. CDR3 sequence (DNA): TGTGCCAGCAGCTTTGACAGGTTTAACTATGGCTACACCTTC.